The TCR beta chain described here comes from a study of blood T cell repertoires in COVID-19. Clones were read by immunoSEQ multiplex PCR, and TCRdb kept only the in-frame ones, dropping some. The data hold about 200,000 clones, with around nine tenths observed a single time. This CDR3 contains 17 residues. Germline trimming cut 4 bases from V and 4 bases from J; bases unmatched to any gene: 8. Germline assignment: CDR1 SGHVS and CDR2 FNYEAQ. Sequenced material: peripheral blood. This clonotype was obtained from a man in his fifties or sixties with acute or convalescent COVID-19. V gene TRBV7-6 combines with J gene TRBJ2-5; 14 bases agree with TRBD2. The CDR3 protein is CASSSGLAGDPIETQYF. Here the CDR3 DNA reads TGTGCCAGCAGCTCGGGACTAGCGGGGGACCCCATAGAGACCCAGTACTTC.